A single sample is the source of the 20 T cell receptor beta chains below, sequenced in a study of CD8+ T cells in alopecia areata. Extraction and reverse transcription of RNA yielded cDNA as the sequencing template. TCRdb's table, derived via immunoSEQ multiplex PCR, lists solely in-frame clones and lacks some. The sample includes about 180,000 clones, approximately 52% of them seen just once. As to treatment: oral pan-JAK inhibitor, 5-10 mg twice daily. The starting material was CD4+ T cells sorted from blood, obtained between weeks 55 and 65, from a patient treated with tofacitinib. The receptors stem from a human donor with alopecia areata.

This clone appeared once. This chain uses TRBV27 with TRBJ2-5; possibly TRBD1 for D (6 bases). Germline assignment: CDR1 MNHEY and CDR2 SMNVEV (reference sequence). CDR3 length: 19 residues. Between the trimmed V and J ends, which lost 6 bases and 4 bases, there was a span of 30 bases. The CDR3 sequence: CASSPSPPRQGYVAETQYF. In nucleotides, the CDR3 is TGTGCCAGCAGCCCGTCCCCTCCCCGGCAGGGGTATGTGGCAGAGACCCAGTACTTC.

V is TRBV30 and J is TRBJ1-3; the D gene is possibly TRBD1 (5 bases). V dropped 3 bases and J dropped 2 bases, with 11 bases sitting between them. The CDR3 covers 14 residues. The V gene's germline CDR1 is GTSNPN and CDR2 SVGIG (reference sequence). CDR3 region: CAWRIDSAGNTIYF. The CDR3 nucleotides read TGTGCCTGGAGGATAGACAGTGCTGGAAACACCATATATTTT.

This chain connects TRBV18 to TRBJ2-7, with a weak D call TRBD1 (7 bases). The V end lost 10 bases, the J end lost 0 bases, and 13 bases lay between the germline ends. The length of the CDR3 is 13 residues. Germline-derived CDR1 and CDR2 are KGHSH and LQKENI. The CDR3 sequence is CATRRDSSYEQYF. The CDR3 DNA reads TGTGCCACCCGGCGGGACAGCTCCTACGAGCAGTACTTC.

This chain connects TRBV30 to TRBJ2-1; a possible D gene is TRBD2 (6 bases). Germline CDR1 is GTSNPN and CDR2 is SVGIG (reference sequence). Trimming pared 4 bases from V and 4 bases from J, leaving 17 bases between. The CDR3 runs 15 residues. The CDR3 is CAWKVLAGRYNEQFF. The DNA for the CDR3 is TGTGCCTGGAAAGTTCTGGCGGGGAGGTACAATGAGCAGTTCTTC.

About this clone itself: One end of the junction fails to match germline, which may point to a read error. The chain couples TRBV7-7 to TRBJ2-7, with D tentatively TRBD1 (6 bases). Germline loops: CDR1 SSHAT, CDR2 FNYEAQ (reference sequence). The length of the CDR3 is 13 residues. In DNA form, the CDR3 reads TGTGCTAGCAGCTTAGGACAGCCCTACGAGCAGTACTTC. It translates to CASSLGQPYEQYF. The variable domain in full, with the rest retrieved from reference TRBV7-7 and TRBJ2-7, is GAGVSQSPRYKVTKRGQDVTLRCDPISSHATLYWYQQALGQGPEFLTYFNYEAQPDKSGLPSDRFSAERPEGSISTLTIQRTEQRDSAMYRCASSLGQPYEQYFGPGTRLTVT.

This clone occurred a few times. The CDR3 protein is CASSLERGRQETQYF. The CDR3 DNA reads TGTGCCAGTAGTTTGGAGAGGGGTCGGCAAGAGACCCAGTACTTC. V usage is TRBV19 and J usage is TRBJ2-5; D may match TRBD1 or TRBD2 (5 bases each). This CDR3 is 15 amino acids long. Trimming cost V 5 bases and J 2 bases, with 15 bases left between them. CDR1 LNHDA and CDR2 SQIVND come from the germline V gene (reference sequence).

There are a few counts of this clone. J is TRBJ1-6 and V is TRBV7-9; 8 bases align to TRBD1. Germline values: CDR1 SEHNR, CDR2 FQNEAQ (reference sequence). This CDR3 comprises 14 residues. The V gene end was trimmed by 2 bases and the J gene end by 8 bases; junction bases not matched to a gene: 2. CDR3 nucleotides: TGTGCCAGCAGCTTACACAGGGGGGATTCACCCCTCCACTTT. It yields the protein CASSLHRGDSPLHF. Full variable domain (outside the CDR3, taken from reference TRBV7-9 and TRBJ1-6): DTGVSQNPRHKITKRGQNVTFRCDPISEHNRLYWYRQTLGQGPEFLTYFQNEAQLEKSRLLSDRFSAERPKGSFSTLEIQRTEQGDSAMYLCASSLHRGDSPLHFGNGTRLTVT.

This clone was seen a handful of times. The chain carries TRBV11-2 and TRBJ1-4; D call uncertain. V was trimmed by 1 base and J by 8 bases, leaving 17 bases between them. Germline V gene data show CDR1 as SGHAT and CDR2 as FQNNGV. The CDR3 covers 16 residues. This chain's CDR3 is CASSLARVGFGEKLFF. The CDR3 region has the DNA TGTGCCAGCAGCTTAGCCCGGGTCGGTTTCGGGGAAAAACTGTTTTTT. Full variable domain (missing parts from reference TRBV11-2 and TRBJ1-4): EAGVAQSPRYKIIEKRQSVAFWCNPISGHATLYWYQQILGQGPKLLIQFQNNGVVDDSQLPKDRFSAERLKGVDSTLKIQPAKLEDSAVYLCASSLARVGFGEKLFFGSGTQLSVL.

This chain joins TRBV14 and TRBJ2-3, with TRBD1 matching 9 bases. CDR3 length: 17 amino acids. The V segment lost 4 bases and the J segment 1 base; nucleotides outside the gene matches: 9. Germline V gene data show CDR1 as SGHDN and CDR2 as FVKESK. CDR3 sequence reads: CASSLFGGQGRTDTQYF. The CDR3 DNA follows: TGTGCCAGCAGCCTTTTCGGGGGACAGGGACGCACAGATACGCAGTATTTT.

This clone was seen only a few times. This rearrangement joins TRBV27 to TRBJ2-7; 7 bases are shared with TRBD2. The CDR3 sequence is 13 residues long. Per the germline V gene, CDR1 is MNHEY and CDR2 is SMNVEV (reference sequence). V lost 6 bases, J lost 5 bases, and 7 bases stayed unmatched. The CDR3: CASSWTRLNEQYF. Here the CDR3 DNA reads TGTGCCAGCAGCTGGACTAGGCTGAACGAGCAGTACTTC.

The rearrangement uses TRBV7-2 and TRBJ2-1; D may match TRBD1 or TRBD2 (5 bases each). Germline loops: CDR1 SGHTA, CDR2 FQGNSA. CDR3 size: 16 residues. Trimming stripped 1 base from V and 3 bases from J, with 13 bases between. The CDR3 DNA is TGTGCCAGCAGCTTAGGACGGGGCAGACTCTACAATGAGCAGTTCTTC. Protein product: CASSLGRGRLYNEQFF.

The rearrangement uses TRBV4-1 and TRBJ2-5; possible D gene TRBD2, 6 bases. This CDR3 has 15 amino acids. Germline V gives CDR1 MGHRA, CDR2 YSYEKL. Deletions cut 0 bases from V and 5 bases from J, with 13 bases between. Here the CDR3 DNA reads TGCGCCAGCAGCCAAGACGGCGGGGCGGCTGAGACCCAGTACTTC. Protein: CASSQDGGAAETQYF.

The chain has TRBV6-1 and TRBJ2-7; D call uncertain. The CDR3 loop spans 12 amino acids. Deletions cut 2 bases from V and 4 bases from J, with 6 bases between. Germline lookup yields CDR1 MNHNS and CDR2 SASEGT. Here the CDR3 DNA reads TGTGCCAGCAGTGAACTCGGGTACGAGCAGTACTTC. Protein product: CASSELGYEQYF.

This clone was found a few times. V is TRBV5-1 and J is TRBJ1-5, with no clear D. Germline CDR1 reads SGHRS; CDR2 reads YFSETQ. The CDR3 consists of 15 residues. Trimming removed 4 bases at V and 2 bases at J, with 13 bases between. CDR3 protein: CASSTGPGGNQPQHF. DNA of the CDR3: TGCGCCAGCAGCACCGGGCCCGGTGGCAATCAGCCCCAGCATTTT.

The chain carries TRBV6-5 and TRBJ2-7; D is unclear. Trimming removed 2 bases at V and 4 bases at J, with 12 bases between. CDR1 is MNHEY, CDR2 SVGAGI, per germline. CDR3 size: 14 residues. The CDR3 reads CASSYRVFGYEQYF. The CDR3 coding sequence is TGTGCCAGCAGTTACAGGGTTTTTGGGTACGAGCAGTACTTC.

The V gene is TRBV29-1, the J gene TRBJ1-2, with D possibly TRBD1 on 6 matching bases. The CDR3 covers 12 residues. The germline V gene has CDR1 SQVTM and CDR2 ANQGSEA. The germline V and J ends were trimmed by 6 bases and 5 bases, with 13 bases remaining between them. The CDR3 DNA reads TGCAGCGTGGGACGGAGGGGGTATGGCTACACCTTC. Protein: CSVGRRGYGYTF. Variable domain in full (rest from reference TRBV29-1 and TRBJ1-2): SAVISQKPSRDICQRGTSLTIQCQVDSQVTMMFWYRQQPGQSLTLIATANQGSEATYESGFVIDKFPISRPNLTFSTLTVSNMSPEDSSIYLCSVGRRGYGYTFGSGTRLTVV.

This clone was found a few times. V gene TRBV27 combines with J gene TRBJ2-3; TRBD2 aligns across 10 bases. CDR3 size: 16 residues. J was trimmed by 7 bases and V by 5 bases; bases with no gene match: 12. From germline, CDR1 is MNHEY and CDR2 SMNVEV (reference sequence). In nucleotides, the CDR3 is TGTGCCAGCAGTCCTCCCTCACTAGCGGGGATAAATACGCAGTATTTT. It is translated as CASSPPSLAGINTQYF.

This chain connects TRBV5-1 to TRBJ2-7; 12 nucleotides match TRBD1. V lost 4 bases and J lost 5; bases outside the gene matches: 7. The germline gives CDR1 SGHRS, CDR2 YFSETQ. The CDR3 extends over 15 amino acids. CDR3 in amino acids: CASSAPGTGGDEQYF. The CDR3, as DNA: TGCGCCAGCAGCGCTCCCGGGACAGGGGGCGACGAGCAGTACTTC. The whole variable domain, remainder taken from reference TRBV5-1 and TRBJ2-7, is KAGVTQTPRYLIKTRGQQVTLSCSPISGHRSVSWYQQTPGQGLQFLFEYFSETQRNKGNFPGRFSGRQFSNSRSEMNVSTLELGDSALYLCASSAPGTGGDEQYFGPGTRLTVT.

J is TRBJ2-7 and V is TRBV27, with D possibly being TRBD2 (5 bases). The CDR3 totals 12 residues. Between the trimmed V and J ends, which lost 6 bases and 6 bases, there was a span of 12 bases. Germline loops: CDR1 MNHEY, CDR2 SMNVEV (reference sequence). The CDR3 spells CASSRGAGEQYF. CDR3 nucleotides: TGTGCCAGCAGCCGCGGTGCGGGCGAGCAGTACTTC.

J is TRBJ2-1 and V is TRBV27; D is possibly TRBD1 (6 bases). CDR3 length: 14 amino acids. Trimming took 6 bases from V and 3 from J, leaving 12 bases between them. From germline, CDR1 is MNHEY and CDR2 SMNVEV (reference sequence). CDR3 sequence: CASSGRGYYNEQFF. DNA for the CDR3: TGTGCCAGCAGCGGTAGGGGGTACTACAATGAGCAGTTCTTC.